Below are 8 T cell receptor beta chains sequenced from a single sample in a study of Graves' ophthalmopathy and Graves' hyperthyroidism. Amplification from RNA transcripts yielded the TCR beta CDR3 regions. First-round RT-PCR employed HTBI primers, with a second-round multiplex PCR after it. TCRdb fed the multiplex PCR reads into MiXCR, producing one record per CDR3 protein. The sample carries hundreds of thousands of distinct CDR3 sequences, 40% recorded once. Sequencing was performed on peripheral blood. These receptors were collected from an adult man with Graves' ophthalmopathy.

The V and J genes are TRBV10-3 and TRBJ2-7; 9 nucleotides agree with TRBD1. The J call may not be correct, given that the DNA end is closer to TRBJ2-1. Germline V lookup: CDR1 ENHRY, CDR2 SYGVKD. This CDR3 comprises 16 residues. This CDR3 reads CAISVLAGTGINEQFF. The DNA of the CDR3 is TGTGCCATCAGTGTCTTGGCCGGGACAGGGATAAATGAGCAGTTCTTC.

This clonotype was counted between two and nine times. This chain uses TRBV5-1 with TRBJ2-2, with D perhaps assigned TRBD1 or TRBD2 (5 bases each). The V and J ends lost 5 bases and 5 bases respectively, with 16 bases between them. CDR1 is SGHRS, CDR2 YFSETQ, per germline. CDR3 length: 15 residues. DNA of the CDR3: TGCGCCAGCAGTCCAGGGTCCTCGGGGACCGGGGAGCTGTTTTTT. Protein sequence: CASSPGSSGTGELFF.

The chain has TRBV6-5 and TRBJ2-2; D call uncertain. CDR3 size: 14 residues. Germline values: CDR1 MNHEY, CDR2 SVGAGI. V was clipped by 0 bases and J by 6 bases, with 8 bases between them. CDR3 amino acids: CASSYSPVAGELFF. The CDR3 DNA reads as TGTGCCAGCAGTTACTCCCCGGTTGCCGGGGAGCTGTTTTTT.

This clonotype has a count of ten or more. The chain carries TRBV7-9 and TRBJ2-7, with TRBD2 identical over 11 bases. The ends lost 2 bases at V and 0 bases at J; junction bases unmatched: 9. In germline, CDR1 is SEHNR, CDR2 FQNEAQ (reference sequence). The CDR3 extends over 18 amino acids. CDR3 sequence: CASSLYLGTSGTSYEQYF. For the CDR3, the DNA is TGTGCCAGCAGCTTATACCTGGGGACTAGCGGTACCTCCTACGAGCAGTACTTC.

The gene calls are TRBV12-3 or TRBV12-4 and TRBJ2-7; the match to TRBD2 covers 7 bases. After removal of 5 bases from V and 5 bases from J, the junction contained 6 bases not matched to a gene. CDR3 length: 13 amino acids. The CDR3 DNA sequence: TGTGCCAGCAGTGGCGGACTAGTGGACGAGCAGTACTTC. Amino acid sequence: CASSGGLVDEQYF.

The chain recombines TRBV19 with TRBJ1-5, with 7 bases aligning to TRBD1. CDR3 length: 13 residues. V trimming: 10 bases; J trimming: 4 bases; junction bases outside the gene matches: 7. Germline V lookup: CDR1 LNHDA, CDR2 SQIVND (reference sequence). The CDR3 loop is CATTKDRNQPQHF. CDR3 sequence (DNA): TGTGCCACCACAAAGGACAGGAATCAGCCCCAGCATTTT.

The rearrangement joins TRBV29-1 to TRBJ1-5; D not certain. Germline CDR1 reads SQVTM; CDR2 reads ANQGSEA. The CDR3 loop spans 13 amino acids. Trimming stripped 6 bases from V and 6 bases from J, with 15 bases between. CDR3 DNA sequence: TGCAGCGTAGACGGGCTCTCAGGTCAGCCCCAGCATTTT. Encoded protein: CSVDGLSGQPQHF.

Details on this clonotype: At one of its ends the junction is not consistent with the germline gene, which may arise from a read error. The chain combines TRBV29-1 with TRBJ2-7, with D maybe TRBD1 (6 bases). The CDR3 extends over 10 amino acids. CDR1 is SQVTM and CDR2 is ANQGSEA in the germline V gene. For the CDR3, the DNA is TGCAGCGGCCGCGCAGGGGCTGACACCTTC. Translated, it gives CSGRAGADTF.